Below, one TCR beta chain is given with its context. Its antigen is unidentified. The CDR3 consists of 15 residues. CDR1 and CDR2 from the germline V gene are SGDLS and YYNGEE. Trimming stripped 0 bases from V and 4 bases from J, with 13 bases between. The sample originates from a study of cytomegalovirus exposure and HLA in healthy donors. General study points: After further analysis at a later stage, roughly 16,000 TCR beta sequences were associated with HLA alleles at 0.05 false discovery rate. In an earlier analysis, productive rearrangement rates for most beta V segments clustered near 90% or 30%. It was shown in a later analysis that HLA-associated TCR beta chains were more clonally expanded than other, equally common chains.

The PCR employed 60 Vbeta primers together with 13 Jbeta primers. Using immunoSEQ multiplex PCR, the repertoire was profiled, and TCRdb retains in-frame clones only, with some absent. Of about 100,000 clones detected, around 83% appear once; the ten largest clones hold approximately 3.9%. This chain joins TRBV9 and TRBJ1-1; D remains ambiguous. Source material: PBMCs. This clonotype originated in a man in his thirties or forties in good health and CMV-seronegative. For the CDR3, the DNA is TGTGCCAGCAGCGTAGGAGGAGGGTTGAGCACTGAAGCTTTCTTT. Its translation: CASSVGGGLSTEAFF.